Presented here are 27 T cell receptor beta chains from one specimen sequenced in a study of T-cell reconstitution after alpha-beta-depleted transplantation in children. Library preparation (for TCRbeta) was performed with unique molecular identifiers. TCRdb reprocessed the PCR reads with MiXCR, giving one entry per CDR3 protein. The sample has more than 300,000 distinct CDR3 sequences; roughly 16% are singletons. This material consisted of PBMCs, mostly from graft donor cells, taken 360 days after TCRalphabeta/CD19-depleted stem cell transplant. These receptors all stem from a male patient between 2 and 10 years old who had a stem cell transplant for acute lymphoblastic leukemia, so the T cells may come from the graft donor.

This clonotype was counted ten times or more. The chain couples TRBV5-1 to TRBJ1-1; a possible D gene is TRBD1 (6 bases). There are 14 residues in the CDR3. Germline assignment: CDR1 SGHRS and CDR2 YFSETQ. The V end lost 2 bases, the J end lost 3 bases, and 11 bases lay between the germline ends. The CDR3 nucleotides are TGCGCCAGCAGCTTACAGGGCCGATACACTGAAGCTTTCTTT. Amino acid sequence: CASSLQGRYTEAFF.

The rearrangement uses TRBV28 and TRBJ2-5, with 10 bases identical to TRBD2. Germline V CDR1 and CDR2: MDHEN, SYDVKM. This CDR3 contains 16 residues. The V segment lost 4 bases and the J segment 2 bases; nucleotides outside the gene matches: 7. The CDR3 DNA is TGTGCCAGCAGTTACCCAGGGACTAGCGAACAAGAGACCCAGTACTTC. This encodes CASSYPGTSEQETQYF.

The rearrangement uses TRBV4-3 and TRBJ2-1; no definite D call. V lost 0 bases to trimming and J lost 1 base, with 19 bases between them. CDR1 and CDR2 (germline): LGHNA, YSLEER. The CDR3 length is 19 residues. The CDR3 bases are TGCGCCAGCAGCCAAGATCATCTGAGCAGGCAAGTATCCTACAATGAGCAGTTCTTC. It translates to CASSQDHLSRQVSYNEQFF.

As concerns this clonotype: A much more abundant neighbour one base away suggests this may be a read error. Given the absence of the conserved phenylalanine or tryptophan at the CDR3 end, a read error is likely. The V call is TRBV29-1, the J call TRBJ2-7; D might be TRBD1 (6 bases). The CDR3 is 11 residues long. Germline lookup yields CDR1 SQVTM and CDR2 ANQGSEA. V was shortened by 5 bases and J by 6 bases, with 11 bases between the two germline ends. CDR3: CSVYTGSEQYL. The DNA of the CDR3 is TGCAGCGTTTATACAGGGTCCGAGCAGTACCTC.

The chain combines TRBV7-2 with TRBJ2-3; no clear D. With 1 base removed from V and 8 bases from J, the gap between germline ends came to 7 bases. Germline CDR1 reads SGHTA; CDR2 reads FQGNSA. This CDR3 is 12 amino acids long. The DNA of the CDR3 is TGTGCCAGCAGCTTAGTGCCTGGTACGCAGTATTTT. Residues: CASSLVPGTQYF.

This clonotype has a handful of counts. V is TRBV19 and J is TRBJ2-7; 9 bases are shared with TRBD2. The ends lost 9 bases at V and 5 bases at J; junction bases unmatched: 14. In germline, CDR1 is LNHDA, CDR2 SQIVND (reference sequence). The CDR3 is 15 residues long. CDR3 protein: CASQPNSGSYHEQYF. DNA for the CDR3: TGTGCCAGCCAGCCAAATAGCGGGAGCTACCACGAGCAGTACTTC.

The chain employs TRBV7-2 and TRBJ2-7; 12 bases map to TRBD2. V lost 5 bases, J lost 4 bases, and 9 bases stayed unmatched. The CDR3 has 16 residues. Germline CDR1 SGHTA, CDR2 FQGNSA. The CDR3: CASSLTSGRPHYEQYF. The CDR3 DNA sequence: TGTGCCAGCAGCCTAACTAGCGGGAGGCCCCATTACGAGCAGTACTTC.

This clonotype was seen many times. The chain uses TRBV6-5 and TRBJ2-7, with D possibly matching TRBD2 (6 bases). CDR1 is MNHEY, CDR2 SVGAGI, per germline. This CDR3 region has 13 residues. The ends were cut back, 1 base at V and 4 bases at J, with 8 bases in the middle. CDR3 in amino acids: CASSYLAGYEQYF. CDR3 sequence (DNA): TGTGCCAGCAGTTACTTGGCGGGATACGAGCAGTACTTC.

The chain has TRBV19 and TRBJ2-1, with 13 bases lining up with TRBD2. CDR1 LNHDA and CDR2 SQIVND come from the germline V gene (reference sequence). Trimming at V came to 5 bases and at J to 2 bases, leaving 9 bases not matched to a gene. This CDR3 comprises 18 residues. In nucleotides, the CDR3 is TGTGCCAGTAGTTCGGGACTAGCGGGATATCTCGCCTACAATGAGCAGTTCTTC. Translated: CASSSGLAGYLAYNEQFF.

The CDR3 reads CASSQDWGQSGTEAFF. The CDR3 nucleotides read TGCGCCAGCAGCCAAGATTGGGGACAGTCGGGGACTGAAGCTTTCTTT. This chain joins TRBV4-3 and TRBJ1-1; the match to TRBD1 covers 7 bases. The germline V gene encodes CDR1 LGHNA and CDR2 YSLEER. V gave up 0 bases and J gave up 5 bases; unmatched junction bases: 9. The CDR3 covers 16 residues.

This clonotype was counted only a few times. The CDR3 region is CSVEDPGPEQYF. CDR3 in DNA: TGCAGCGTTGAAGATCCGGGCCCCGAGCAGTACTTC. This rearrangement joins TRBV29-1 to TRBJ2-7, with D hard to call. Germline CDR1 is SQVTM and CDR2 is ANQGSEA. V gave up 0 bases and J gave up 6 bases, with 9 bases separating them. This CDR3 is 12 amino acids long.

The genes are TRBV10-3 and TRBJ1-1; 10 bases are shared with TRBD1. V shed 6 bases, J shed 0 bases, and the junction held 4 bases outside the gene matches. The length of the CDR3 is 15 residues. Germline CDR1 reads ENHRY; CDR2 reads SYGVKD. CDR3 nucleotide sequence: TGTGCCATCAGCCGGGACAGGGGAATGAACACTGAAGCTTTCTTT. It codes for CAISRDRGMNTEAFF.

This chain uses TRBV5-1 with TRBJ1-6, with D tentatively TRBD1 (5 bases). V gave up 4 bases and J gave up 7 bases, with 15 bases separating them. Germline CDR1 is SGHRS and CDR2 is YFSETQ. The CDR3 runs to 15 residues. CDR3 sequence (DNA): TGCGCCAGCAGCCCCAGGACATCGGGGAATTCACCCCTCCACTTT. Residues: CASSPRTSGNSPLHF.

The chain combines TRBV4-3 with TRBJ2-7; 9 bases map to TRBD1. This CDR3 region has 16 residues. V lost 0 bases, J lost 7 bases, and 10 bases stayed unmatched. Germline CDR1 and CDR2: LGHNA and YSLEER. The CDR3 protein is CASSQEYGTGLGEQYF. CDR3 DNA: TGCGCCAGCAGCCAAGAATACGGGACAGGGTTGGGAGAGCAGTACTTC.

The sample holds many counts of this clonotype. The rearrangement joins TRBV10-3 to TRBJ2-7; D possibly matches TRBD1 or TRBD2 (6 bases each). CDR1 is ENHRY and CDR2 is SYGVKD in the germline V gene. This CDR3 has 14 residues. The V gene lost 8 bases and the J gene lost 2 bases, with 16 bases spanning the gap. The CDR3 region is CAIAQGGRTYEQYF. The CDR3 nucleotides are TGTGCCATCGCACAGGGAGGCAGAACCTACGAGCAGTACTTC.

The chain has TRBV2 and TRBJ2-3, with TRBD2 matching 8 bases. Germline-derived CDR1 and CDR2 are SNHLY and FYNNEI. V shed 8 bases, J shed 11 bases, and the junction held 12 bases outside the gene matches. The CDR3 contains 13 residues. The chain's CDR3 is CASRWTSLPKQYF. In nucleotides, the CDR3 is TGTGCCAGCCGGTGGACTAGCTTACCCAAGCAGTATTTT.

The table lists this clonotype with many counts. The CDR3 DNA sequence: TGTGCCAGCAGCCCAGGGACGGCCTGGTACCAAGAGACCCAGTACTTC. Residues: CASSPGTAWYQETQYF. This rearrangement joins TRBV14 to TRBJ2-5; D may match TRBD1 or TRBD2 (5 bases each). Germline V gene data show CDR1 as SGHDN and CDR2 as FVKESK. CDR3 length equals 16 residues. V gave up 4 bases and J gave up 0 bases, with 15 bases separating them.

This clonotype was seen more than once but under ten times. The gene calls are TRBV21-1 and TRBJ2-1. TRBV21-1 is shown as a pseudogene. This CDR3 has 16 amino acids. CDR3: CASSKPSDSSYNEQFF. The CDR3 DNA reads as TGTGCCAGCAGCAAACCAAGCGATAGCTCCTACAATGAGCAGTTCTTC.

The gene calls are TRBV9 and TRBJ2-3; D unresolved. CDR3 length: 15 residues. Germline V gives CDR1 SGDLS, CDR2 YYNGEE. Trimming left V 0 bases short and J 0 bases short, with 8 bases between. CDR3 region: CASSVDVQSTDTQYF. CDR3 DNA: TGTGCCAGCAGCGTAGATGTACAGAGCACAGATACGCAGTATTTT.

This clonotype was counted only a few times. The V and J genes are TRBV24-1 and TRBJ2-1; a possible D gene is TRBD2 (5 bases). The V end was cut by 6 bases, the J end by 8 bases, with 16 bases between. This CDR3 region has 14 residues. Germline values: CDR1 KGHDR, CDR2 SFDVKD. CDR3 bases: TGTGCCACCAGTCCCTCAGGAGGACTCGATGAGCAGTTCTTC. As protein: CATSPSGGLDEQFF.

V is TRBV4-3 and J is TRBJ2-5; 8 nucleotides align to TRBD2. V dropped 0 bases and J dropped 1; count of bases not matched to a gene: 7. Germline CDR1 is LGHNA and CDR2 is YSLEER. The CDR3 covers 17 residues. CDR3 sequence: CASSQDGSSGSQETQYF. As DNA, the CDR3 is TGCGCCAGCAGCCAAGATGGATCCAGCGGGAGCCAAGAGACCCAGTACTTC.

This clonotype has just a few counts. The CDR3 is CASSQDLGGRFF. In DNA form, the CDR3 reads TGTGCCAGCAGCCAAGATCTAGGGGGTAGGTTCTTC. V usage is TRBV3-1 and J usage is TRBJ2-1, with TRBD1 as a possible D gene (6 bases). CDR3 length: 12 residues. V shed 0 bases and J shed 15 bases, with 12 bases lying between them. Per germline, CDR1 LGHDT and CDR2 YNNKEL (reference sequence).

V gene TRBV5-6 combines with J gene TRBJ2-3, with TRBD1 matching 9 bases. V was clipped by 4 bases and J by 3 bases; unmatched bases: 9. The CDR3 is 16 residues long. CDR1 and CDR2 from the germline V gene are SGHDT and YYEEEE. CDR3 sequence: CASSRRPGQGTDTQYF. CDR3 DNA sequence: TGTGCCAGCAGCAGACGACCGGGACAGGGAACAGATACGCAGTATTTT. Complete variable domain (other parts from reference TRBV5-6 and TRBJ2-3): DAGVTQSPTHLIKTRGQQVTLRCSPKSGHDTVSWYQQALGQGPQFIFQYYEEEERQRGNFPDRFSGHQFPNYSSELNVNALLLGDSALYLCASSRRPGQGTDTQYFGPGTRLTVL.

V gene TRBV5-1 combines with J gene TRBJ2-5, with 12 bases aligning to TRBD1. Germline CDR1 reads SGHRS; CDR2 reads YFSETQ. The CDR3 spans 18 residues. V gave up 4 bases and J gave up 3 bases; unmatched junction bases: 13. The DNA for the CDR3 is TGCGCCAGCAGCACCGGGACAGGGGGCGTACCTCGGAAAGAGACCCAGTACTTC. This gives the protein CASSTGTGGVPRKETQYF.

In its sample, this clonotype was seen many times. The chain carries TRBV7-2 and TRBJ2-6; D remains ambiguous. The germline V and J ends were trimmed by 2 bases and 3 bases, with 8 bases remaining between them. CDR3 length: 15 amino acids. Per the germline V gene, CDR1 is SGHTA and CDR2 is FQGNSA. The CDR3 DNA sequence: TGTGCCAGCAGCTTAACCCCAGGTGGGGCCAACGTCCTGACTTTC. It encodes CASSLTPGGANVLTF.

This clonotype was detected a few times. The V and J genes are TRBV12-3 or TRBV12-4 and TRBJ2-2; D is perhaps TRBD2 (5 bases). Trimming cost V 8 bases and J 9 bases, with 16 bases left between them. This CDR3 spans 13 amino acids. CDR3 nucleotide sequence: TGTGCCAGCGGCCCCAGCGGCCCCAGGGAGCTGTTTTTT. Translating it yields CASGPSGPRELFF.

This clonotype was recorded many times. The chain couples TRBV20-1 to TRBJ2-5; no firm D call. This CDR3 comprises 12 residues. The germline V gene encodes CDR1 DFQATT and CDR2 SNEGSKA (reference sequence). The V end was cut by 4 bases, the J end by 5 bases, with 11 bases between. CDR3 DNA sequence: TGCAGTGCTACCCGAAGCTGGGAGACCCAGTACTTC. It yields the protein CSATRSWETQYF.